This T cell receptor (beta chain) was found in a study of T cell responses to AZD1222 COVID-19 vaccine. Study-wide results and limits: Increases in Spike-specific TCR breadth and depth were seen after two AZD1222 doses. Baseline testing showed seropositivity in only a handful of AZD1222 recipients. Regions 160-218 and 743-854 dominated among vaccine-associated CD4 TCRs spanning spike. Possibly, clonal diversity was underestimated; donors were largely white British and included more females.

The CDR3 consists of 15 residues. Germline V CDR1 and CDR2: SGHNT, YYREEE (reference sequence). After removal of 4 bases from V and 6 bases from J, the junction contained 8 bases not matched to a gene. Produced via immunoSEQ multiplex PCR; TCRdb's table is partial and in-frame only. In the table there are over 60,000 clones, around nine tenths of which are singletons. A remark on this clone: The antigen remains undetermined.

The clonotype comes from an adult in good health. This chain connects TRBV5-4 to TRBJ1-5; 9 bases match TRBD1. This specimen was peripheral blood, taken on day 0 of AZD1222 vaccination. CDR3 sequence: CASSEDRGASQPQHF. In DNA, the CDR3 is TGTGCCAGCAGCGAGGACAGGGGAGCCAGTCAGCCCCAGCATTTT.